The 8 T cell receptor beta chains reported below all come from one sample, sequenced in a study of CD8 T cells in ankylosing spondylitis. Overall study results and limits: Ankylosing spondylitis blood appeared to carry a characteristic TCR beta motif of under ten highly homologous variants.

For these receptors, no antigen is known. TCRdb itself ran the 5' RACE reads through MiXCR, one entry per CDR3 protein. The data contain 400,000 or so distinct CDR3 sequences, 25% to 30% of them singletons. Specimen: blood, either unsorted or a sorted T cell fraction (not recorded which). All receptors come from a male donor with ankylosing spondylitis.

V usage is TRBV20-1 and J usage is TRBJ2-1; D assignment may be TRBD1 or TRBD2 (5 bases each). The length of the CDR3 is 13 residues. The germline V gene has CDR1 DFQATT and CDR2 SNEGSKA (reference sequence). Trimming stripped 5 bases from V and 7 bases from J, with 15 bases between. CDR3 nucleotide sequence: TGCAGTGCTCGGGTCGGCTGGGGGAATGAGCAGTTCTTC. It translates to CSARVGWGNEQFF.

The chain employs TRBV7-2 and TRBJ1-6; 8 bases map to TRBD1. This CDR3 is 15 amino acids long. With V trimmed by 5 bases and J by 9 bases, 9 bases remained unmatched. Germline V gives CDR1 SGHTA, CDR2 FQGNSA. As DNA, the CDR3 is TGTGCCAGCAGCCCCCGACAGGGGTCGGGTTCACCCCTCCACTTT. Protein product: CASSPRQGSGSPLHF. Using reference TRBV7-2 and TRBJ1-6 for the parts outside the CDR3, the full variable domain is GAGVSQSPSNKVTEKGKDVELRCDPISGHTALYWYRQSLGQGLEFLIYFQGNSAPDKSGLPSDRFSAERTGGSVSTLTIQRTQQEDSAVYLCASSPRQGSGSPLHFGNGTRLTVT.

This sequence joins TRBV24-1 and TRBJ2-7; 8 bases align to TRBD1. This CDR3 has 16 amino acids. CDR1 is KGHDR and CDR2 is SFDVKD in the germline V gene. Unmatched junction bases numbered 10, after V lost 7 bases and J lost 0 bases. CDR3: CATRESGQARSYEQYV. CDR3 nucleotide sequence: TGTGCCACCAGAGAATCGGGACAGGCGCGCTCCTACGAGCAGTACGTC.

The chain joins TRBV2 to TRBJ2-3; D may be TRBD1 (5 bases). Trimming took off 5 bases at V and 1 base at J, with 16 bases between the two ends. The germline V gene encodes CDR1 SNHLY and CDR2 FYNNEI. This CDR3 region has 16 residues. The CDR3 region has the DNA TGTGCCAGCAGTCGACAGTACCCTGGGGGCACAGATACGCAGTATTTT. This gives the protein CASSRQYPGGTDTQYF.

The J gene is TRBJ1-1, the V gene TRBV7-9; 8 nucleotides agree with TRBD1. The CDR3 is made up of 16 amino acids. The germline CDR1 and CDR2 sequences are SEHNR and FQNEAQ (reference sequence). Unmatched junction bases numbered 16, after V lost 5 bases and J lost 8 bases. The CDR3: CASSPGPTGAEREAFF. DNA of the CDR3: TGTGCCAGCAGCCCAGGCCCGACAGGGGCCGAAAGGGAAGCTTTCTTT.

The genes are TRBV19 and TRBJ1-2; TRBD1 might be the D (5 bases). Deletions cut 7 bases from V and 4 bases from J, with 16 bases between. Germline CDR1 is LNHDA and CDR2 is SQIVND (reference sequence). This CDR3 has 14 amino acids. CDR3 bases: TGTGCCAGTACCGGGACCGTACGGGGCTATGGCTACACCTTC. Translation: CASTGTVRGYGYTF.

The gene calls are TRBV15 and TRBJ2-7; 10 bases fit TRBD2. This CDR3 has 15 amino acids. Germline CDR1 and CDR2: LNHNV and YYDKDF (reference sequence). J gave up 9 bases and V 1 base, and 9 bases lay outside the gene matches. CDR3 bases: TGTGCCACCAGCAGAGGCCCAGCGGGAGGGCCAGGGCAGTACTTC. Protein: CATSRGPAGGPGQYF.

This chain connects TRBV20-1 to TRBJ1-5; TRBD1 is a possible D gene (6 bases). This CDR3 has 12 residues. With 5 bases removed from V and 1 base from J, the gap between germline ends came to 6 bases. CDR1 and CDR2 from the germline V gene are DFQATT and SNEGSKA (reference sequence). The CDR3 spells CSAGQSNQPQHF. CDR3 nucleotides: TGCAGTGCTGGACAGAGCAATCAGCCCCAGCATTTT.